The 13 T cell receptor beta chains below were found in one sample sequenced in a study of Graves' ophthalmopathy and Graves' hyperthyroidism. Amplified material comprised TCR beta CDR3 regions derived from RNA transcripts. Amplification began with first-round RT-PCR using HTBI primers, then second-round multiplex PCR was performed. TCRdb re-called the multiplex PCR reads with MiXCR, one entry per CDR3 protein. This sample carries about 380,000 distinct CDR3 sequences, less than 20% of them seen once, and the ten largest clones take about 7.3%. Sequencing was done on a sample of peripheral blood. Every receptor here comes from a woman under 30 with stable Graves' hyperthyroidism.

This clonotype came up many times. The chain has TRBV12-3 or TRBV12-4 and TRBJ1-2; possibly TRBD1 for D (6 bases). V was pared by 6 bases and J by 4 bases, with 15 bases between. The CDR3 is made up of 14 amino acids. The CDR3 bases are TGTGCCAGCAGGGGGGCGGTTACGGCCTATGGCTACACCTTC. Its translation: CASRGAVTAYGYTF.

This clonotype was counted ten times or more. V usage is TRBV2 and J usage is TRBJ1-2, with 8 bases matching TRBD1. This CDR3 is 14 amino acids long. With V trimmed by 3 bases and J by 3 bases, 3 bases remained unmatched. Germline values: CDR1 SNHLY, CDR2 FYNNEI. CDR3 in DNA: TGTGCCAGCAGTGATTTGGACAGGGACTATGGCTACACCTTC. Amino acids: CASSDLDRDYGYTF.

A remark on this clonotype: A much larger clone differs from this one at a single base, so this may be a read error. The V gene is TRBV6-2 or TRBV6-3, the J gene TRBJ2-6; a possible D gene is TRBD1 (7 bases). Trimming took off 10 bases at V and 3 bases at J, with 28 bases between the two ends. There are 19 residues in the CDR3. Looked up from germline, CDR1 is MNHEY and CDR2 is SVGEGT. CDR3: CANPFRRGETWDGANVLTF. The DNA for the CDR3 is TGTGCCAACCCCTTCCGCAGGGGGGAAACCTGGGATGGGGCCAACGTCCTGACTTTC.

In its sample, this clonotype was seen many times. The rearrangement links TRBV6-5 to TRBJ2-7; TRBD1 agrees at 11 bases. Losses at the gene ends were 0 bases for V and 2 bases for J; bases not matched to a gene: 6. Per germline, CDR1 MNHEY and CDR2 SVGAGI. This CDR3 has 17 amino acids. The CDR3 reads CASSYSIGQGATYEQYF. CDR3 DNA sequence: TGTGCCAGCAGTTACTCGATCGGACAGGGGGCTACCTACGAGCAGTACTTC.

V is TRBV7-8 and J is TRBJ2-3; TRBD2 agrees at 7 bases. With V trimmed by 5 bases and J by 2 bases, 10 bases remained unmatched. The CDR3 has 16 residues. Germline V gene sequence: CDR1 SGHVS, CDR2 FQNEAQ. Here the CDR3 reads CASSPFVGGNTDTQYF. The DNA of the CDR3 is TGTGCCAGCAGCCCCTTTGTGGGGGGGAACACAGATACGCAGTATTTT.

This clonotype was detected many times. The chain joins TRBV5-1 to TRBJ2-5; TRBD2 might be the D (6 bases). V lost 7 bases, J lost 5 bases, and 18 bases lay in between. This CDR3 region has 14 residues. Germline V CDR1 and CDR2: SGHRS, YFSETQ. The CDR3 here is CASGQLAEAETQYF. CDR3 nucleotides: TGCGCCAGCGGACAACTAGCTGAGGCTGAGACCCAGTACTTC. Variable domain in full (rest from reference TRBV5-1 and TRBJ2-5): KAGVTQTPRYLIKTRGQQVTLSCSPISGHRSVSWYQQTPGQGLQFLFEYFSETQRNKGNFPGRFSGRQFSNSRSEMNVSTLELGDSALYLCASGQLAEAETQYFGPGTRLLVL.

This clonotype showed up many times. The chain employs TRBV7-9 and TRBJ1-5; D unclear. CDR1 and CDR2 (germline): SEHNR, FQNEAQ (reference sequence). Trimming removed 5 bases at V and 5 bases at J, with 13 bases between. The CDR3 runs to 14 residues. In DNA form, the CDR3 reads TGTGCCAGCAGCCTCGGACTTCCCGATCAGCCCCAGCATTTT. Translation: CASSLGLPDQPQHF.

This clonotype was observed at least ten times. This chain uses TRBV20-1 with TRBJ1-2; D uncertain. V lost 3 bases, J lost 4 bases, and 15 bases lay in between. The CDR3 is made up of 14 amino acids. Germline V gene sequence: CDR1 DFQATT, CDR2 SNEGSKA (reference sequence). The CDR3 reads CSASNTDITYGYTF. In DNA, the CDR3 is TGCAGTGCTAGCAACACGGATATTACCTATGGCTACACCTTC.

This clonotype was observed many times. This sequence joins TRBV2 and TRBJ1-5; D is undetermined. Germline V CDR1 and CDR2: SNHLY, FYNNEI. V was pared by 6 bases and J by 9 bases, with 18 bases between. CDR3 length: 14 amino acids. CDR3: CASRLETRRWPQHF. The CDR3 nucleotides read TGTGCCAGCAGATTGGAGACGCGGCGTTGGCCCCAGCATTTT.

Details on this clonotype: Just one base apart from a much larger clone, this may be a read error. This chain joins TRBV10-1 and TRBJ1-1; no clear D. The CDR3 runs to 13 residues. Per the germline V gene, CDR1 is WNHNN and CDR2 is SYGVQD (reference sequence). The CDR3 spells CVNVSLTDTEAFF. The CDR3 coding sequence is TGCGTCAACGTGTCGCTGACTGACACTGAAGCTTTCTTT.

In this sample, this clonotype turned up a few times. The chain couples TRBV3-1 to TRBJ2-2; TRBD2 is a possible D gene (6 bases). Trimming pared 1 base from V and 6 bases from J, leaving 6 bases between. The germline V gene encodes CDR1 LGHDT and CDR2 YNNKEL (reference sequence). This CDR3 contains 13 residues. In nucleotides, the CDR3 is TGTGCCAGCAGCCAAGGACTAGCCGGGGAGCTGTTTTTT. Encoded protein: CASSQGLAGELFF.

This clonotype was counted many times. A read error may produce the germline difference seen at one junction end. J is TRBJ2-7 and V is TRBV2, with 8 nucleotides matching TRBD2. From germline, CDR1 is SNHLY and CDR2 FYNNEI. CDR3 size: 11 residues. The CDR3 coding sequence is TGTGCCAGCAGTGTAGCAGCGGGGGTCCTCTTC. It yields the protein CASSVAAGVLF. The variable domain in full, with the rest retrieved from reference TRBV2 and TRBJ2-7, is EPEVTQTPSHQVTQMGQEVILRCVPISNHLYFYWYRQILGQKVEFLVSFYNNEISEKSEIFDDQFSVERPDGSNFTLKIRSTKLEDSAMYFCASSVAAGVLFGPGTRLTVT.

In its sample, this clonotype was seen many times. This chain links TRBV7-3 with TRBJ2-2; possibly TRBD1 or TRBD2 for D (6 bases each). The CDR3 spans 16 residues. CDR1 and CDR2 (germline): SGHTA, FQGTGA. V lost 1 base and J lost 4, with 13 bases in between. CDR3 sequence reads: CASSLIGGPRTGELFF. For the CDR3, the DNA is TGTGCCAGCAGCTTAATAGGGGGGCCGCGCACCGGGGAGCTGTTTTTT.